This T cell receptor beta chain was identified during a study of T cell responses to AZD1222 COVID-19 vaccine. The repertoire was sequenced with immunoSEQ multiplex PCR; TCRdb's copy has only in-frame clones and lacks some. The data hold roughly 150,000 clones, with about 90% observed a single time. There are 16 residues in the CDR3. The chain combines TRBV7-5 with TRBJ2-3; TRBD2, the table's D call, was not compared with the DNA. TRBV7-5 is a pseudogene segment. The sequencing used peripheral blood, collected 28 days after the second AZD1222 dose. This TCR was recovered from an adult who received the AZD1222 COVID-19 vaccine. The CDR3 loop is CARSHPAGGSTDTQYF. The CDR3 DNA reads TGTGCCAGAAGCCACCCAGCGGGGGGGAGCACAGATACGCAGTATTTT.